Shown below are 11 T cell receptor beta chains from a single sample sequenced in a study of metastatic and nonmetastatic thyroid tumors. Each patient came to thyroid surgery without any prior treatment (of any kind). TCRdb re-called the PCR reads through MiXCR. The sample includes under 2,500 clones, approximately 25% of them seen just once. Sequenced sample: adjacent normal tissue. Every receptor here comes from a male donor with papillary thyroid cancer or a benign thyroid nodule (not recorded which). Some clones in this sample may be carry-over from other donors' samples.

There are a few counts of this clone. The V and J genes are TRBV7-9 and TRBJ1-2; possible D gene TRBD1, 6 bases. V was cut by 5 bases and J by 8 bases, with 15 bases left in between. The germline V gene encodes CDR1 SEHNR and CDR2 FQNEAQ (reference sequence). The CDR3 sequence is 13 residues long. The chain's CDR3 is CASSADRTRGYTF. CDR3 coding DNA: TGTGCCAGCAGCGCTGACAGGACTCGAGGCTACACCTTC.

The CDR3 protein is CASSSTELATGEQFF. Written as DNA, the CDR3 is TGTGCCAGCAGCTCAACTGAACTAGCGACAGGTGAGCAGTTCTTC. This rearrangement joins TRBV11-1 to TRBJ2-1, with D possibly being TRBD2 (7 bases). The CDR3 has 15 amino acids. V was trimmed by 4 bases and J by 9 bases, leaving 19 bases between them. The germline V gene encodes CDR1 SGHAT and CDR2 FQDESV (reference sequence).

The chain employs TRBV12-3 or TRBV12-4 and TRBJ1-1, with 8 positions matching TRBD1. The trim removed 4 bases at V and 0 bases at J, leaving 4 bases unmatched. CDR3 size: 15 residues. The CDR3 DNA reads as TGTGCCAGCAGTTCCCGGACAGGGCTGAACACTGAAGCTTTCTTT. Residues: CASSSRTGLNTEAFF.

The V call is TRBV19, the J call TRBJ2-1, with 12 positions matching TRBD2. The CDR3 extends over 14 amino acids. Germline CDR1 is LNHDA and CDR2 is SQIVND (reference sequence). J was trimmed by 9 bases and V by 6 bases; bases with no gene match: 6. CDR3: CASSLLAGGGEQFF. In DNA, the CDR3 is TGTGCCAGTAGCCTACTAGCGGGAGGCGGTGAGCAGTTCTTC. Filled out from reference TRBV19 and TRBJ2-1, the complete variable domain reads DGGITQSPKYLFRKEGQNVTLSCEQNLNHDAMYWYRQDPGQGLRLIYYSQIVNDFQKGDIAEGYSVSREKKESFPLTVTSAQKNPTAFYLCASSLLAGGGEQFFGPGTRLTVL.

As for this clone: At one of its ends the junction is not consistent with the germline gene, which may arise from a read error. This chain connects TRBV13 to TRBJ2-7, with TRBD1 identical over 7 bases. The germline CDR1 and CDR2 sequences are PRHDT and FYEKMQ (reference sequence). This CDR3 is built from 19 residues. The CDR3 spells CANSPRQGESVGVVYEQYF. The CDR3 DNA follows: TGTGCCAACAGCCCACGGCAGGGGGAGTCAGTAGGAGTTGTCTACGAGCAGTACTTC.

By sample share, this clone is hyperexpanded (1% or more). This chain joins TRBV2 and TRBJ2-3; 7 bases align to TRBD2. Germline V gene sequence: CDR1 SNHLY, CDR2 FYNNEI. V lost 7 bases, J lost 0 bases, and 4 bases stayed unmatched. CDR3 length equals 14 residues. The CDR3 DNA sequence: TGTGCCAGCACCCCAGCGGGGAGCACAGATACGCAGTATTTT. It yields the protein CASTPAGSTDTQYF.

J is TRBJ1-1 and V is TRBV11-3; D unresolved. The CDR3 runs 13 residues. CDR1 is SGHNT, CDR2 YENEEA, per germline. The germline V and J ends were trimmed by 5 bases and 1 base, with 8 bases remaining between them. CDR3 DNA: TGTGCCAGCAGCCCCGGGTCGAACACTGAAGCTTTCTTT. It is translated as CASSPGSNTEAFF. The full variable domain, completed using reference TRBV11-3 and TRBJ1-1, is EAGVVQSPRYKIIEKKQPVAFWCNPISGHNTLYWYLQNLGQGPELLIRYENEEAVDDSQLPKDRFSAERLKGVDSTLKIQPAELGDSAVYLCASSPGSNTEAFFGQGTRLTVV.

J is TRBJ2-5 and V is TRBV12-3 or TRBV12-4; possibly TRBD1 for D (5 bases). The V gene lost 3 bases and the J gene lost 1 base, with 9 bases spanning the gap. The CDR3 length is 14 residues. The CDR3 nucleotides are TGTGCCAGCAGTTTGCTGGGGCGCCAAGAGACCCAGTACTTC. As protein: CASSLLGRQETQYF.

The chain couples TRBV7-9 to TRBJ1-5; D is uncertain. The germline V and J ends were trimmed by 1 base and 5 bases, with 6 bases remaining between them. From germline, CDR1 is SEHNR and CDR2 FQNEAQ (reference sequence). This CDR3 contains 13 residues. CDR3 DNA: TGTGCCAGCAGCTTAGAAGGAGATCAGCCCCAGCATTTT. It is translated as CASSLEGDQPQHF.

The chain couples TRBV7-8 to TRBJ2-1; 9 nucleotides match TRBD1. Germline V gives CDR1 SGHVS, CDR2 FQNEAQ. V shed 4 bases, J shed 8 bases, and the junction held 3 bases outside the gene matches. CDR3 size: 13 residues. The CDR3 loop reads CASSWDRADEQFF. As DNA, the CDR3 is TGTGCCAGCAGCTGGGACAGGGCGGATGAGCAGTTCTTC.

The genes are TRBV6-1 and TRBJ2-7; D not resolved. V lost 11 bases and J 6 bases, leaving 14 bases between the germline ends. The CDR3 extends over 11 amino acids. The germline V gene has CDR1 MNHNS and CDR2 SASEGT. CDR3 in amino acids: CAASFSPEQYF. The CDR3 DNA sequence: TGTGCCGCCTCGTTCTCCCCCGAGCAGTACTTC.